This T cell receptor (beta chain) comes out of a study of shared clonotypes between healthy human individuals. Caucasian adults living in Nashville, Tennessee, provided all samples. General observations from the study: Clonotype sharing among donors, it was expected, would be affected by sequencing depth.

Every subset had its genomic DNA shared out evenly among several immunoSEQ plates. Some 30,000 T cell genomes (roughly 300 ng DNA) went into each PBMC replicate. Measured with immunoSEQ multiplex PCR; TCRdb has only the in-frame clones, and not every one. The repertoire includes about 480,000 clones, 79% of them detected once, and under 15% sits in the top ten. A word on this clone: Its antigen is still unknown.

Germline V CDR1 and CDR2: SGHKS, YYEKEE (reference sequence). V was pared by 4 bases and J by 0 bases, with 19 bases between. CDR3 length: 18 amino acids. This sequence was found in a woman aged 40 to 50 in good health. Some clones in this sample may be carry-over from other donors' samples. Sequences were obtained from PBMCs. The V and J genes are TRBV5-5 and TRBJ1-4; D call uncertain. The CDR3 protein is CASSGGLWGNPTNEKLFF. The CDR3 coding sequence is TGTGCCAGCAGCGGTGGACTCTGGGGAAACCCAACTAATGAAAAACTGTTTTTT. The complete variable domain, with remaining parts taken from reference TRBV5-5 and TRBJ1-4, reads DAGVTQSPTHLIKTRGQQVTLRCSPISGHKSVSWYQQVLGQGPQFIFQYYEKEERGRGNFPDRFSARQFPNYSSELNVNALLLGDSALYLCASSGGLWGNPTNEKLFFGSGTQLSVL.